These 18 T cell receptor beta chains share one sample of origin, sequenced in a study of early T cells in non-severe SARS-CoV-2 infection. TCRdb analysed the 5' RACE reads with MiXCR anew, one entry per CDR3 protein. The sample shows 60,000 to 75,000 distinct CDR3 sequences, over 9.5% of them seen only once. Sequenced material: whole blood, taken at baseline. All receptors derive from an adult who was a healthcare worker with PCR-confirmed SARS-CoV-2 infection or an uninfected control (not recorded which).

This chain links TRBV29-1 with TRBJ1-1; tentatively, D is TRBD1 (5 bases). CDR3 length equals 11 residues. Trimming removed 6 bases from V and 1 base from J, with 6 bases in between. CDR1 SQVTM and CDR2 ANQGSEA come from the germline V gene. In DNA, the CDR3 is TGCAGCGTGGGGGAGAACACTGAAGCTTTCTTT. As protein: CSVGENTEAFF.

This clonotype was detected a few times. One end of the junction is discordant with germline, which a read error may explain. CDR3 sequence reads: CASSDSTSGYSPLHF. The CDR3 DNA is TGTGCCAGCAGTGACTCGACAAGTGGGTATTCACCCCTCCACTTT. V usage is TRBV6-2 or TRBV6-3 and J usage is TRBJ1-6, with D hard to call. The CDR3 loop spans 15 amino acids. In germline, CDR1 is MNHEY, CDR2 SVGEGT.

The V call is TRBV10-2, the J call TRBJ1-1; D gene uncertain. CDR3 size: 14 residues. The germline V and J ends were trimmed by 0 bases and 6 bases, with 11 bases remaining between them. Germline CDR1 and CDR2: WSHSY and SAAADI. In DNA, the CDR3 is TGCGCCAGCAGTGAGTCGGTAAAGGGCTCTGAAGCTTTCTTT. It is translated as CASSESVKGSEAFF.

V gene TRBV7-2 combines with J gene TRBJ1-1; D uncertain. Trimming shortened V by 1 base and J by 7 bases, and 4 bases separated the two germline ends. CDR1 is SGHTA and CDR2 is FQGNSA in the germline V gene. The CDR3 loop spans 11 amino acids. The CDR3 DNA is TGTGCCAGCAGCTTAGGCCTTGAAGCTTTCTTT. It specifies CASSLGLEAFF.

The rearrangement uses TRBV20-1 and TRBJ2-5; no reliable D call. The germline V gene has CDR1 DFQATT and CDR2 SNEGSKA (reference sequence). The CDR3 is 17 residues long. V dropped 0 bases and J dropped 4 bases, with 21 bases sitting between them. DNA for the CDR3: TGCAGTGCTAGAGATCGTTCCGCGGCATATACGGGAGAGACCCAGTACTTC. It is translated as CSARDRSAAYTGETQYF.

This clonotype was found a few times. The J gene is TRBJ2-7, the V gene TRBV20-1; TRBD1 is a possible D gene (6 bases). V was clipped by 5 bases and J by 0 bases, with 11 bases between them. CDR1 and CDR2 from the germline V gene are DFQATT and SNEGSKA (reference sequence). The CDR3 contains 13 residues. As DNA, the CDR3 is TGCAGTGCTCGACAGGTGAGCTCCTACGAGCAGTACTTC. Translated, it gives CSARQVSSYEQYF.

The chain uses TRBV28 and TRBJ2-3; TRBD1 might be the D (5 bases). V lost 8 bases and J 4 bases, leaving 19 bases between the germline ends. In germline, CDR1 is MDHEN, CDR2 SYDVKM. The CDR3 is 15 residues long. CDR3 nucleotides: TGTGCCAGCCAGTTTAGTATGGGGCGACCAGATACGCAGTATTTT. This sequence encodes CASQFSMGRPDTQYF.

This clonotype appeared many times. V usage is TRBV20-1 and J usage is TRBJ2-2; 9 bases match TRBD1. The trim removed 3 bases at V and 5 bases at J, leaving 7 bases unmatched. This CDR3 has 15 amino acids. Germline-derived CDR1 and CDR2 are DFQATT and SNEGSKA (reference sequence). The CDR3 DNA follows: TGCAGTGCTAGCCCACAGGGGGCATCGACCGGGGAGCTGTTTTTT. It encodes CSASPQGASTGELFF.

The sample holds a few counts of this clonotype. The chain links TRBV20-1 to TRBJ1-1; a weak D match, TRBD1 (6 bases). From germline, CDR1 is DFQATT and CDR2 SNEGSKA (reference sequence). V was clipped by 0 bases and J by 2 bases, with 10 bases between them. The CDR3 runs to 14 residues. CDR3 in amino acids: CSARDVRGNTEAFF. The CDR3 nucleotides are TGCAGTGCTAGAGACGTCAGGGGTAACACTGAAGCTTTCTTT.

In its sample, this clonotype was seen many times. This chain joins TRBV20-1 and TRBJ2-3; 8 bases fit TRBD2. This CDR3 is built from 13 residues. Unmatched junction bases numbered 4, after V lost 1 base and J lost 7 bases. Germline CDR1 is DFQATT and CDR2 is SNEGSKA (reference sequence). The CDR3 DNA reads TGCAGTGCTAGAGCGGGAGGGGGATATACGCAGTATTTT. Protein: CSARAGGGYTQYF.

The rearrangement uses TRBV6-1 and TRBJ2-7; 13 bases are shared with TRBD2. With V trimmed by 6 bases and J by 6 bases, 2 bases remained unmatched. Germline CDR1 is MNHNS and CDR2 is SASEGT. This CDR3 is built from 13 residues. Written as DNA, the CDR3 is TGTGCCAGCAGAGGACTAGCGGGAGTCGAGCAGTACTTC. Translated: CASRGLAGVEQYF.

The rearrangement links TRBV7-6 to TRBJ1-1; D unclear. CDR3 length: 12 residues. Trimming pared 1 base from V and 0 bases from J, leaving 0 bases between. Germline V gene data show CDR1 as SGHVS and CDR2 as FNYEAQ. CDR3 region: CASSLVNTEAFF. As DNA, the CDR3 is TGTGCCAGCAGCTTAGTGAACACTGAAGCTTTCTTT.

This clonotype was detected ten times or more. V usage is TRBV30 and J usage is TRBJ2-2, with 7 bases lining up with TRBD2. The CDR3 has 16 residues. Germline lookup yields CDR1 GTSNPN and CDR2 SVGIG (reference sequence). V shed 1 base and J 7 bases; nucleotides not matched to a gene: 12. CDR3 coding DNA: TGTGCCTGGAGTGGTCTTGGAGGGAGGGCCTTCGGGGAGCTGTTTTTT. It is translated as CAWSGLGGRAFGELFF.

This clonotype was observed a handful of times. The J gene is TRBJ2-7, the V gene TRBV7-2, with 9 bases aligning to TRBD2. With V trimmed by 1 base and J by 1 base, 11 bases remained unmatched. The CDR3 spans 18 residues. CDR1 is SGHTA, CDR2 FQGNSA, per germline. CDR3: CASSLEWREGRFSYEQYF. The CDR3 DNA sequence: TGTGCCAGCAGCTTAGAGTGGCGGGAGGGCCGTTTTTCCTACGAGCAGTACTTC. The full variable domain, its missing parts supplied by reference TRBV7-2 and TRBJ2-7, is GAGVSQSPSNKVTEKGKDVELRCDPISGHTALYWYRQSLGQGLEFLIYFQGNSAPDKSGLPSDRFSAERTGGSVSTLTIQRTQQEDSAVYLCASSLEWREGRFSYEQYFGPGTRLTVT.

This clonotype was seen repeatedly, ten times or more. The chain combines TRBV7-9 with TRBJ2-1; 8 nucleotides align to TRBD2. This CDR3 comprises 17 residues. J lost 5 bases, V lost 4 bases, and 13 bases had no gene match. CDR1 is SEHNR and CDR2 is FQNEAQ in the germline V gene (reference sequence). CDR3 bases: TGTGCCAGCAGCTCCTCGGATCTAAGCGGGGGCCACAATGAGCAGTTCTTC. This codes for CASSSSDLSGGHNEQFF. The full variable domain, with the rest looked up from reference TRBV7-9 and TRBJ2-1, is DTGVSQNPRHKITKRGQNVTFRCDPISEHNRLYWYRQTLGQGPEFLTYFQNEAQLEKSRLLSDRFSAERPKGSFSTLEIQRTEQGDSAMYLCASSSSDLSGGHNEQFFGPGTRLTVL.

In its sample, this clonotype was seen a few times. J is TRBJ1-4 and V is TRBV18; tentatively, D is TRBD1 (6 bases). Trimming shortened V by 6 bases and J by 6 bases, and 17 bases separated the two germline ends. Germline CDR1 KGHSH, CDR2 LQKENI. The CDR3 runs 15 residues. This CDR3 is CASSRPAAGDEKLFF. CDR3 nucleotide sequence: TGTGCCAGCTCCCGGCCAGCGGCAGGGGATGAAAAACTGTTTTTT.

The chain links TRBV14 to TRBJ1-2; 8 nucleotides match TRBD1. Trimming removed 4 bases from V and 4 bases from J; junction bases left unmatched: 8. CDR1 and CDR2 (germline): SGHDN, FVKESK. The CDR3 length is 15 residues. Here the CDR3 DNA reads TGTGCCAGCAGCCGGACAGGGTCAGGGGCCTATGGCTACACCTTC. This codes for CASSRTGSGAYGYTF.

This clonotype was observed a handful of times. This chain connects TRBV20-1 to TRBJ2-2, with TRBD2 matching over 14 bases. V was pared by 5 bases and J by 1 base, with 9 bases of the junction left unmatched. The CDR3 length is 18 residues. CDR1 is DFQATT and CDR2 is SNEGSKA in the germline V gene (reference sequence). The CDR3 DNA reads TGCAGTGCTTCCACGGGACTAGCGGGGGAACTGAACACCGGGGAGCTGTTTTTT. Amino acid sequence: CSASTGLAGELNTGELFF.